Shown below are 22 T cell receptor beta chains from a single sample sequenced in a study of T cell responses to AZD1222 COVID-19 vaccine. Sequencing was performed with immunoSEQ multiplex PCR; in TCRdb, only in-frame clones are kept and a portion is missing. The data contain 25,000 to 35,000 clones, about 77% of them singletons. The specimen comprised peripheral blood, sampled on day 0 of AZD1222 vaccination. All receptors derive from an adult in good health.

The chain combines TRBV30 with TRBJ2-1; D might be TRBD2 (5 bases). V lost 1 base to trimming and J lost 0 bases, with 10 bases between them. This CDR3 comprises 15 residues. CDR1 and CDR2 (germline): GTSNPN, SVGIG (reference sequence). The CDR3 DNA reads as TGTGCCTGGAGTGGAGCGGACCACTCCTACAATGAGCAGTTCTTC. Translation: CAWSGADHSYNEQFF. Full variable domain (missing parts from reference TRBV30 and TRBJ2-1): SQTIHQWPATLVQPVGSPLSLECTVEGTSNPNLYWYRQAAGRGLQLLFYSVGIGQISSEVPQNLSASRPQDRQFILSSKKLLLSDSGFYLCAWSGADHSYNEQFFGPGTRLTVL.

The rearrangement uses TRBV18 and TRBJ2-7; 7 nucleotides agree with TRBD1. This CDR3 is 15 amino acids long. With V trimmed by 3 bases and J by 7 bases, 12 bases remained unmatched. In germline, CDR1 is KGHSH, CDR2 LQKENI. This CDR3 reads CASSPLGTEMREQYF. CDR3 nucleotides: TGTGCCAGCTCACCCCTAGGGACAGAAATGAGGGAGCAGTACTTC.

The chain has TRBV2 and TRBJ2-2, with D perhaps TRBD2 (7 bases). Germline CDR1 reads SNHLY; CDR2 reads FYNNEI. V was pared by 3 bases and J by 6 bases, with 17 bases between. The CDR3 spans 16 residues. The CDR3 protein is CASSELQGRAAGELFF. The DNA of the CDR3 is TGTGCCAGCAGTGAGCTCCAGGGGAGGGCGGCCGGGGAGCTGTTTTTT.

This chain links TRBV2 with TRBJ2-7; D is possibly TRBD2 (6 bases). Trimming removed 3 bases from V and 0 bases from J, with 9 bases in between. The CDR3 length is 14 residues. Germline V CDR1 and CDR2: SNHLY, FYNNEI. CDR3 sequence (DNA): TGTGCCAGCAGTGAGTGGCGGGACTCCTACGAGCAGTACGTC. It yields the protein CASSEWRDSYEQYV.

The sample holds one count of this clone. The chain couples TRBV6-5 to TRBJ2-7; weak D call: TRBD1 (6 bases). Germline V gives CDR1 MNHEY, CDR2 SVGAGI. V was trimmed by 4 bases and J by 6 bases, leaving 13 bases between them. CDR3 length equals 13 residues. The CDR3: CASSSTGSSEQYV. CDR3 in DNA: TGTGCCAGCAGTTCTACAGGGAGCTCCGAGCAGTACGTC.

The rearrangement joins TRBV30 to TRBJ2-5; 9 positions match TRBD2. With 1 base clipped from V and 9 bases from J, the junction kept 9 bases outside the gene matches. The CDR3 consists of 14 residues. The germline V gene encodes CDR1 GTSNPN and CDR2 SVGIG (reference sequence). CDR3 sequence (DNA): TGTGCCTGGAGTGCCGGGACTAGCCGCAGGTCCCAGTACTTC. This codes for CAWSAGTSRRSQYF.

V and J are TRBV7-2 and TRBJ1-2; 7 bases line up with TRBD1. After removal of 5 bases from V and 4 bases from J, the junction contained 4 bases not matched to a gene. The CDR3 sequence is 13 residues long. Germline CDR1 is SGHTA and CDR2 is FQGNSA. The CDR3 sequence: CASSGQARYGYTF. The CDR3 DNA reads as TGTGCCAGCAGCGGACAGGCCCGCTATGGCTACACCTTC.

The rearrangement uses TRBV5-6 and TRBJ1-6; D remains ambiguous. Trimming pared 3 bases from V and 0 bases from J, leaving 10 bases between. CDR3 length: 16 residues. CDR1 and CDR2 from the germline V gene are SGHDT and YYEEEE. CDR3 coding DNA: TGTGCCAGCAGCTCAGACACCTACTCCTATAATTCACCCCTCCACTTT. Its protein is CASSSDTYSYNSPLHF.

J is TRBJ2-7 and V is TRBV11-3; weak D call: TRBD1 (6 bases). This CDR3 comprises 14 residues. Trimming left V 5 bases short and J 3 bases short, with 14 bases between. The V gene's germline CDR1 is SGHNT and CDR2 YENEEA. The CDR3 DNA reads TGTGCCAGCAGCCCCAACAGGGATATCTACGAGCAGTACTTC. Its protein is CASSPNRDIYEQYF. Based on the CDR3 plus reference TRBV11-3 and TRBJ2-7, the full variable domain is EAGVVQSPRYKIIEKKQPVAFWCNPISGHNTLYWYLQNLGQGPELLIRYENEEAVDDSQLPKDRFSAERLKGVDSTLKIQPAELGDSAVYLCASSPNRDIYEQYFGPGTRLTVT.

This chain connects TRBV27 to TRBJ1-5; D is uncertain. The CDR3 spans 13 residues. The germline V and J ends were trimmed by 3 bases and 3 bases, with 6 bases remaining between them. CDR1 is MNHEY and CDR2 is SMNVEV in the germline V gene (reference sequence). CDR3 coding DNA: TGTGCCAGCAGTTTTCGGCCCAATCAGCCCCAGCATTTT. Amino acid sequence: CASSFRPNQPQHF.

The rearrangement links TRBV19 to TRBJ2-7; possibly TRBD1 for D (6 bases). There are 14 residues in the CDR3. V was trimmed by 4 bases and J by 7 bases, leaving 17 bases between them. Germline CDR1 LNHDA, CDR2 SQIVND (reference sequence). The CDR3: CASSTGHSGREQYF. CDR3 DNA: TGTGCCAGTAGTACGGGACATTCGGGGCGAGAGCAGTACTTC.

This rearrangement joins TRBV27 to TRBJ1-5; D not certain. Looked up from germline, CDR1 is MNHEY and CDR2 is SMNVEV (reference sequence). The length of the CDR3 is 15 residues. V lost 5 bases to trimming and J lost 0 bases, with 11 bases between them. The CDR3 sequence is CASSPSSSSNQPQHF. In DNA, the CDR3 is TGTGCCAGCAGTCCCTCATCTAGTAGCAATCAGCCCCAGCATTTT.

This sequence joins TRBV4-2 and TRBJ1-5; the D gene is possibly TRBD1 (5 bases). This CDR3 is 15 amino acids long. V shed 0 bases and J shed 7 bases, with 13 bases lying between them. Germline lookup yields CDR1 LGHNA and CDR2 YNFKEQ. In DNA, the CDR3 is TGTGCCAGCAGCCAAGAATTAGGGGCACGGCAGCCCCAGCATTTT. Its translation is CASSQELGARQPQHF.

The V gene is TRBV3-1 (or the pseudogene TRBV3-2), the J gene TRBJ2-5; a weak D match, TRBD2 (5 bases). This CDR3 contains 14 residues. Germline V gives CDR1 LGHDT, CDR2 YNNKEL (reference sequence). Trimming removed 7 bases at V and 0 bases at J, with 12 bases between. CDR3 region: CASTQTGYQETQYF. CDR3 bases: TGTGCCAGCACTCAAACGGGGTACCAAGAGACCCAGTACTTC.

The rearrangement joins TRBV5-4 to TRBJ1-2, with D uncertain. Germline values: CDR1 SGHNT, CDR2 YYREEE (reference sequence). Trimming took 4 bases from V and 4 from J, leaving 8 bases between them. This CDR3 is built from 12 residues. As DNA, the CDR3 is TGTGCCAGCAGCCGAGACATCTATGGCTACACCTTC. This codes for CASSRDIYGYTF.

The chain joins TRBV3-1 (or the pseudogene TRBV3-2) to TRBJ1-4; no firm D call. V lost 7 bases and J 3 bases, leaving 18 bases between the germline ends. Germline V gene data show CDR1 as LGHDT and CDR2 as YNNKEL (reference sequence). This CDR3 region has 16 residues. The CDR3 nucleotides read TGTGCCAGCAACCGTAATATTGACGGCCCTAATGAAAAACTGTTTTTT. It yields the protein CASNRNIDGPNEKLFF.

This clone was found a few times. The V call is TRBV7-3, the J call TRBJ1-2, with 8 bases aligning to TRBD1. The CDR3 runs to 13 residues. Unmatched junction bases numbered 0, after V lost 2 bases and J lost 4 bases. CDR1 and CDR2 from the germline V gene are SGHTA and FQGTGA. This CDR3 reads CASSLGQGYGYTF. The CDR3 DNA sequence: TGTGCCAGCAGCTTAGGACAGGGCTATGGCTACACCTTC.

This chain uses TRBV10-2 with TRBJ2-7; a weak D match, TRBD1 (7 bases). In germline, CDR1 is WSHSY, CDR2 SAAADI. V lost 7 bases and J lost 1, with 14 bases in between. This CDR3 is 14 amino acids long. The CDR3 region is CASTQGGPSYEQYF. In DNA, the CDR3 is TGCGCCAGCACCCAGGGGGGACCATCCTACGAGCAGTACTTC.

The rearrangement uses TRBV12-3 or TRBV12-4 and TRBJ2-7; perhaps TRBD2 as D (5 bases). This CDR3 contains 12 residues. V gave up 2 bases and J gave up 6 bases, with 8 bases separating them. The CDR3 DNA reads as TGTGCCAGCAGTTTACGGGAACCCGAGCAGTACGTC. This encodes CASSLREPEQYV.

The V call is TRBV11-3, the J call TRBJ2-1; D is undetermined. Germline V gene sequence: CDR1 SGHNT, CDR2 YENEEA. The length of the CDR3 is 14 residues. Trimming took 6 bases from V and 0 from J, leaving 9 bases between them. DNA of the CDR3: TGTGCCAGCAGTTTTACTGGCTCCTACAATGAGCAGTTCTTC. It specifies CASSFTGSYNEQFF.

V is TRBV2 and J is TRBJ1-5; D uncertain. This CDR3 contains 14 residues. Trimming shortened V by 6 bases and J by 3 bases, and 12 bases separated the two germline ends. Germline CDR1 reads SNHLY; CDR2 reads FYNNEI. The CDR3 region is CASSLLRDNQPQHF. The CDR3 DNA reads TGTGCCAGCAGCCTCCTTAGGGACAATCAGCCCCAGCATTTT.

This chain connects TRBV3-1 (or the pseudogene TRBV3-2) to TRBJ1-1, with D uncertain. Per germline, CDR1 LGHDT and CDR2 YNNKEL (reference sequence). The V and J ends lost 3 bases and 0 bases respectively, with 8 bases between them. CDR3 size: 14 residues. CDR3 sequence (DNA): TGTGCCAGCAGCCATTTTAGGATGAACACTGAAGCTTTCTTT. Protein: CASSHFRMNTEAFF.